Below are 26 T cell receptor beta chains sequenced from a single sample in a study of blood T cell repertoires in COVID-19 (dated by TCRdb to the early 2020s). Libraries were prepared through the immunoSEQ multiplex PCR assay. TCRdb retrieved this table from immuneACCESS and kept in-frame rearrangements only. Not all clones are present; in checked studies, unresolved V genes account for under half, and no reason is known for the remainder. The sample records about 200,000 clones, over 75% of which are singletons. Of the sample, roughly 4.5% is held by the ten largest clones. Sequenced: peripheral blood. The receptors here all came from a man aged 50 to 59 with acute or convalescent COVID-19.

The chain uses TRBV24-1 and TRBJ2-3; the D gene is possibly TRBD1 (5 bases). Germline V CDR1 and CDR2: KGHDR, SFDVKD. CDR3 size: 12 residues. Trimming removed 9 bases at V and 2 bases at J, with 8 bases between. CDR3 sequence reads: CATSGNTDTQYF. Here the CDR3 DNA reads TGTGCCACCTCAGGGAACACAGATACGCAGTATTTT.

The chain couples TRBV6-4 to TRBJ1-6, with D possibly TRBD1 on 5 matching bases. V was trimmed by 2 bases and J by 9 bases, leaving 8 bases between them. The germline V gene has CDR1 MRHNA and CDR2 SNTAGT. The length of the CDR3 is 13 residues. This chain's CDR3 is CASSDRGGSPLHF. DNA for the CDR3: TGTGCCAGCAGTGACAGGGGCGGTTCACCCCTCCACTTT.

A single count supports this clone. This chain connects TRBV18 to TRBJ2-7, with 8 bases lining up with TRBD1. Germline V gene sequence: CDR1 KGHSH, CDR2 LQKENI. The V segment lost 6 bases and the J segment 2 bases; nucleotides outside the gene matches: 9. This CDR3 region has 15 residues. The DNA for the CDR3 is TGTGCCAGCTCCAGGTCCGGACAGGGAACCTACGAGCAGTACTTC. The encoded protein is CASSRSGQGTYEQYF.

The chain carries TRBV30 and TRBJ2-3; no clear D gene. This CDR3 is built from 13 residues. Between the trimmed V and J ends, which lost 4 bases and 5 bases, there was a span of 13 bases. Germline-derived CDR1 and CDR2 are GTSNPN and SVGIG (reference sequence). The CDR3 spells CAWNSRLGDTQYF. DNA of the CDR3: TGTGCCTGGAATTCTAGGTTGGGAGATACGCAGTATTTT.

The chain has TRBV2 and TRBJ2-7; TRBD1 might be the D (5 bases). This CDR3 is 15 amino acids long. The germline V gene has CDR1 SNHLY and CDR2 FYNNEI. Trimming removed 3 bases at V and 2 bases at J, with 14 bases between. The CDR3 spells CASSDDSSAAYEQYF. The CDR3 DNA sequence: TGTGCCAGCAGTGATGACAGTTCAGCAGCCTACGAGCAGTACTTC. Filled out from reference TRBV2 and TRBJ2-7, the complete variable domain reads EPEVTQTPSHQVTQMGQEVILRCVPISNHLYFYWYRQILGQKVEFLVSFYNNEISEKSEIFDDQFSVERPDGSNFTLKIRSTKLEDSAMYFCASSDDSSAAYEQYFGPGTRLTVT.

The genes are TRBV11-2 and TRBJ2-3; possibly TRBD2 for D (6 bases). The V and J ends lost 5 bases and 3 bases respectively, with 21 bases between them. Per the germline V gene, CDR1 is SGHAT and CDR2 is FQNNGV. The CDR3 contains 17 residues. CDR3 in DNA: TGTGCCAGCAGCCGATGGTCTGGAAGCGGGCATACAGATACGCAGTATTTT. It translates to CASSRWSGSGHTDTQYF.

Only one count was recorded for this clone. V usage is TRBV7-9 and J usage is TRBJ2-6; TRBD1 matches at 7 bases. The germline V gene has CDR1 SEHNR and CDR2 FQNEAQ (reference sequence). V was pared by 5 bases and J by 1 base, with 14 bases of the junction left unmatched. The CDR3 has 19 amino acids. CDR3 in DNA: TGTGCCAGCAGCCCGACCCCAGGCCTCAGGGGGTCTGGGGCCAACGTCCTGACTTTC. Its translation is CASSPTPGLRGSGANVLTF.

V gene TRBV3-1 (or the pseudogene TRBV3-2) combines with J gene TRBJ1-1; the D is unclear. CDR3 length: 13 residues. Germline loops: CDR1 LGHDT, CDR2 YNNKEL (reference sequence). Trimming took off 8 bases at V and 1 base at J, with 11 bases between the two ends. The CDR3 DNA is TGTGCCAGCCGTCGGGCGGGGAACACTGAAGCTTTCTTT. Its protein is CASRRAGNTEAFF.

This sequence joins TRBV3-1 (or the pseudogene TRBV3-2) and TRBJ1-3; D gene unclear. The CDR3 has 16 residues. Trimming shortened V by 2 bases and J by 0 bases, and 11 bases separated the two germline ends. The germline V gene encodes CDR1 LGHDT and CDR2 YNNKEL (reference sequence). The CDR3 sequence is CASSQLMRNSGNTIYF. CDR3 DNA sequence: TGTGCCAGCAGCCAACTAATGAGGAACTCTGGAAACACCATATATTTT.

This clone was detected a few times. The chain uses TRBV5-1 and TRBJ1-1; 11 nucleotides align to TRBD1. The germline gives CDR1 SGHRS, CDR2 YFSETQ. This CDR3 spans 16 amino acids. The V and J ends lost 5 bases and 1 base, in that order; junction bases with no gene match: 7. The CDR3 DNA follows: TGCGCCAGCAGGAGGACAGGGGGCGGTGGGAACACTGAAGCTTTCTTT. Translation gives CASRRTGGGGNTEAFF.

The chain recombines TRBV12-3 or TRBV12-4 with TRBJ2-2; D perhaps matches TRBD2 (5 bases). V shed 6 bases and J shed 6 bases, with 8 bases lying between them. This CDR3 is built from 12 residues. Here the CDR3 DNA reads TGTGCCAGCAGGGACGGGGCCGGGGAGCTGTTTTTT. Translation: CASRDGAGELFF.

The CDR3 nucleotides are TGTGCCAGCAGTTCTACCGGGACTGTGAACACTGAAGCTTTCTTT. Amino acids: CASSSTGTVNTEAFF. The chain uses TRBV6-1 and TRBJ1-1, with D perhaps TRBD1 (5 bases). Trimming left V 5 bases short and J 0 bases short, with 13 bases between. CDR3 length: 15 amino acids. Germline CDR1 is MNHNS and CDR2 is SASEGT.

This clone came up a few times. This rearrangement joins TRBV6-5 to TRBJ2-7; 12 bases line up with TRBD2. V was pared by 6 bases and J by 3 bases, with 0 bases of the junction left unmatched. The CDR3 extends over 13 amino acids. The V gene's germline CDR1 is MNHEY and CDR2 SVGAGI. The CDR3 DNA reads TGTGCCAGCAGGACTAGCGGGGGCTACGAGCAGTACTTC. Its protein is CASRTSGGYEQYF.

The V gene is TRBV2, the J gene TRBJ1-4; D possibly corresponds to TRBD1 (6 bases). Germline V gene data show CDR1 as SNHLY and CDR2 as FYNNEI. This CDR3 has 13 amino acids. With 7 bases removed from V and 4 bases from J, the gap between germline ends came to 10 bases. The CDR3 nucleotides are TGTGCCAGCACGACAGGAGGTAATGAAAAACTGTTTTTT. Its translation: CASTTGGNEKLFF.

This sequence joins TRBV6-5 and TRBJ1-1; 7 nucleotides line up with TRBD1. CDR3 length: 13 residues. V lost 6 bases to trimming and J lost 4 bases; unmatched junction nucleotides: 5. Germline V gene lookup returns CDR1 MNHEY and CDR2 SVGAGI. CDR3 in DNA: TGTGCCAGCAGGGGTACAGGGGTCACTGAAGCTTTCTTT. The encoded protein is CASRGTGVTEAFF.

The chain carries TRBV18 and TRBJ1-5; D remains unclear. The V and J ends lost 5 bases and 6 bases respectively, with 14 bases between them. This CDR3 is built from 14 residues. Germline lookup yields CDR1 KGHSH and CDR2 LQKENI. The CDR3: CASSSTSTGQPQHF. The CDR3 DNA follows: TGTGCCAGCTCATCGACTTCCACCGGTCAGCCCCAGCATTTT.

This chain connects TRBV10-3 to TRBJ1-5; TRBD1 might be the D (5 bases). The CDR3 loop spans 15 amino acids. The germline V gene has CDR1 ENHRY and CDR2 SYGVKD. Deletions cut 0 bases from V and 3 bases from J, with 9 bases between. The chain's CDR3 is CAISESLQVNQPQHF. The DNA for the CDR3 is TGTGCCATCAGTGAGTCCCTACAGGTCAATCAGCCCCAGCATTTT.

V usage is TRBV11-3 and J usage is TRBJ2-3; 11 bases map to TRBD1. Germline CDR1 SGHNT, CDR2 YENEEA. The CDR3 is 15 amino acids. V lost 4 bases to trimming and J lost 4 bases; unmatched junction nucleotides: 4. In DNA, the CDR3 is TGTGCCAGCAGCTCTCGGACAGGGGGCTCAGATACGCAGTATTTT. This sequence encodes CASSSRTGGSDTQYF.

This chain uses TRBV3-1 (or the pseudogene TRBV3-2) with TRBJ2-7; D might be TRBD2 (6 bases). Germline V CDR1 and CDR2: LGHDT, YNNKEL (reference sequence). The CDR3 contains 17 residues. The V gene lost 5 bases and the J gene lost 0 bases, with 20 bases spanning the gap. This CDR3 is CASSFENRGSSSYEQYF. The CDR3 bases are TGTGCCAGCAGCTTCGAAAACCGGGGGAGTAGCTCCTACGAGCAGTACTTC.

CDR3 sequence reads: CSVEGGGASYNEQFF. The CDR3 DNA reads as TGCAGCGTTGAAGGCGGGGGGGCTTCCTACAATGAGCAGTTCTTC. The V call is TRBV29-1, the J call TRBJ2-1; 9 bases map to TRBD2. The CDR3 has 15 amino acids. The V and J ends lost 1 base and 1 base, in that order; junction bases with no gene match: 2. Germline V gene sequence: CDR1 SQVTM, CDR2 ANQGSEA.

The chain joins TRBV5-5 to TRBJ1-5, with D perhaps TRBD1 (5 bases). The germline V gene has CDR1 SGHKS and CDR2 YYEKEE (reference sequence). This CDR3 contains 15 residues. The germline V and J ends were trimmed by 3 bases and 5 bases, with 15 bases remaining between them. CDR3 in DNA: TGTGCCAGCAGCTACTACCCGGGACTCGATCAGCCCCAGCATTTT. This encodes CASSYYPGLDQPQHF. Supplemented by reference TRBV5-5 and TRBJ1-5, the full variable domain reads DAGVTQSPTHLIKTRGQQVTLRCSPISGHKSVSWYQQVLGQGPQFIFQYYEKEERGRGNFPDRFSARQFPNYSSELNVNALLLGDSALYLCASSYYPGLDQPQHFGDGTRLSIL.

This clone has just one count. V gene TRBV14 combines with J gene TRBJ2-7; 11 bases map to TRBD2. After removal of 4 bases from V and 6 bases from J, the junction contained 8 bases not matched to a gene. The CDR3 extends over 15 amino acids. Germline V CDR1 and CDR2: SGHDN, FVKESK. The CDR3 loop is CASSPRTSGYLEQYF. The CDR3 DNA follows: TGTGCCAGCAGCCCTCGGACTAGCGGGTATCTCGAGCAGTACTTC.

The CDR3 reads CASSLGQGGAYEQYF. The CDR3 nucleotides read TGCGCCAGCAGCTTGGGGCAGGGAGGAGCCTACGAGCAGTACTTC. The V gene is TRBV5-1, the J gene TRBJ2-7; D is possibly TRBD2 (6 bases). V shed 0 bases and J shed 2 bases, with 12 bases lying between them. The CDR3 runs 15 residues. From germline, CDR1 is SGHRS and CDR2 YFSETQ.

The chain carries TRBV5-6 and TRBJ1-5; 9 nucleotides align to TRBD1. There are 14 residues in the CDR3. From germline, CDR1 is SGHDT and CDR2 YYEEEE. V was pared by 4 bases and J by 6 bases, with 5 bases of the junction left unmatched. CDR3 region: CASSRTGVSQPQHF. Written as DNA, the CDR3 is TGTGCCAGCAGCAGGACAGGGGTGAGTCAGCCCCAGCATTTT.

A few counts support this clone. The chain employs TRBV6-5 and TRBJ2-7; 10 positions agree with TRBD1. The CDR3 has 14 residues. Trimming cost V 2 bases and J 4 bases; bases outside gene matches: 2. Germline values: CDR1 MNHEY, CDR2 SVGAGI. The CDR3 coding sequence is TGTGCCAGCAGTTACGCGGACAGGGGGTACGAGCAGTACTTC. This encodes CASSYADRGYEQYF.

The gene calls are TRBV19 and TRBJ1-2; D possibly corresponds to TRBD1 (6 bases). The CDR3 spans 14 residues. Germline lookup yields CDR1 LNHDA and CDR2 SQIVND (reference sequence). Trimming cost V 2 bases and J 4 bases, with 11 bases left between them. This chain's CDR3 is CASSITGLPYGYTF. For the CDR3, the DNA is TGTGCCAGTAGTATAACAGGGCTGCCCTATGGCTACACCTTC.